This T cell receptor (beta chain) stems from a study of PD-L1 blockade in urothelial cancer. This clone was counted between two and nine times. The sample's time point: peripheral blood 6 weeks after treatment start. V shed 7 bases and J 3 bases; nucleotides not matched to a gene: 9. The CDR3 has 15 amino acids. Germline V gene data show CDR1 as MNHEY and CDR2 as SMNVEV (reference sequence). Sequencing was performed with immunoSEQ multiplex PCR; in TCRdb, only in-frame clones are kept and a portion is missing. The sample holds roughly 46,000 clones, around 82% seen once. The genes are TRBV27 and TRBJ2-1; 7 nucleotides agree with TRBD1. The sequence was obtained from a man in his fifties with urothelial cancer. Sequences were derived from PBMCs, sampled around atezolizumab (anti-PD-L1) treatment. CDR3 protein: CASTPRDRLYNEQFF. The CDR3 nucleotides are TGTGCCAGCACCCCCCGGGACAGACTCTACAATGAGCAGTTCTTC.